This TCR beta chain appears in the sequencing data of a study of blood T cells in healthy people across ages. Using a J-beta primer mix together with a sample-barcoded 5' primer, a second PCR was run for roughly 6 to 12 cycles. A tag from a template-switch adaptor with 12 random nucleotides marked each cDNA molecule. Each CDR3 protein is one row after TCRdb ran MiXCR on the 5' RACE reads. This repertoire shows approximately 600,000 distinct CDR3 sequences, roughly 53% found once; its top ten account for over 30%. Each individual donor underwent a draw of about 9.1 milliliters of peripheral blood. The amount of total RNA extracted per sample was at least 5.5 micrograms. Germline lookup yields CDR1 SEHNR and CDR2 FQNEAQ (reference sequence). This CDR3 is built from 13 residues. Trimming took off 4 bases at V and 8 bases at J, with 14 bases between the two ends.

The TCR sequence derives from a man between 60 and 75 years old in good health. What was sequenced was blood. V gene TRBV7-9 combines with J gene TRBJ1-2, with unresolved D. The CDR3 loop reads CASSSRIVSGYTF. The CDR3 DNA follows: TGTGCCAGCAGCTCCCGCATCGTGTCCGGCTACACCTTC.